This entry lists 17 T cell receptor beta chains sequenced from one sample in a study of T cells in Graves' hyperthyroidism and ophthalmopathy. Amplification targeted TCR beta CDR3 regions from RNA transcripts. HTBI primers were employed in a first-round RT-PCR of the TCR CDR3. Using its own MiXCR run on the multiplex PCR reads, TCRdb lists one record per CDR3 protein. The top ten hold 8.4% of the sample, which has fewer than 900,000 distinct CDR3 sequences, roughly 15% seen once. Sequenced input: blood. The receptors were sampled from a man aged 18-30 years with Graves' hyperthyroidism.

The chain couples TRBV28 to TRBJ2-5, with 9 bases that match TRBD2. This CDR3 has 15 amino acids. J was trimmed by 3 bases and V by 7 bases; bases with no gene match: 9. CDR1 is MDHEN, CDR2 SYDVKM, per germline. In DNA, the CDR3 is TGTGCCAGCACTTTTGGCGGGAGGGCGGAAGAGACCCAGTACTTC. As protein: CASTFGGRAEETQYF. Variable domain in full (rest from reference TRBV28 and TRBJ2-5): DVKVTQSSRYLVKRTGEKVFLECVQDMDHENMFWYRQDPGLGLRLIYFSYDVKMKEKGDIPEGYSVSREKKERFSLILESASTNQTSMYLCASTFGGRAEETQYFGPGTRLLVL.

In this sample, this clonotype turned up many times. CDR3 coding DNA: TGTGCCAGCAGTTACGGGGGGGGCACTGAAGCTTTCTTT. Amino acids: CASSYGGGTEAFF. The chain uses TRBV6-2 or TRBV6-3 and TRBJ1-1; possible D gene TRBD1, 5 bases. CDR1 and CDR2 (germline): MNHEY, SVGEGT. The length of the CDR3 is 13 residues. V was trimmed by 2 bases and J by 4 bases, leaving 8 bases between them.

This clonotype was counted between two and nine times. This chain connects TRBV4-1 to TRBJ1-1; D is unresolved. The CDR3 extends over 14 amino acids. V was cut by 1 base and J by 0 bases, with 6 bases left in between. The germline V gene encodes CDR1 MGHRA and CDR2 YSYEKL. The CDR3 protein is CASSQGGLNTEAFF. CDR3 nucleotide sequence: TGCGCCAGCAGCCAAGGAGGACTGAACACTGAAGCTTTCTTT.

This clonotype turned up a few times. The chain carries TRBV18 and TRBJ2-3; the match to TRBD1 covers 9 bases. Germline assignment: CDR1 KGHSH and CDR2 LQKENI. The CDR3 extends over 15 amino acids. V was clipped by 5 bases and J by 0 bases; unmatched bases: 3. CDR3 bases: TGTGCCAGCTCAGGCACAGGGGGCAGCACAGATACGCAGTATTTT. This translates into CASSGTGGSTDTQYF.

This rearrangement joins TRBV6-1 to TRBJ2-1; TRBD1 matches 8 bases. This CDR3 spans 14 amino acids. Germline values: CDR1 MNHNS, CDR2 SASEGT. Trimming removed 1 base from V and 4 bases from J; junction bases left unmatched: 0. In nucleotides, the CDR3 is TGTGCCAGCAGTGAAGGACAGGGGTACAATGAGCAGTTCTTC. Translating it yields CASSEGQGYNEQFF.

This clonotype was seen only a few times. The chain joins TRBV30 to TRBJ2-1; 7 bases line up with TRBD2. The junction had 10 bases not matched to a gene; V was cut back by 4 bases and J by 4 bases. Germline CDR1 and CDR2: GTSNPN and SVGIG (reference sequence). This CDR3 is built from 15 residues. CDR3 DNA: TGTGCCTGGAACCCACCTAGCGGCCTATACAATGAGCAGTTCTTC. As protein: CAWNPPSGLYNEQFF.

The CDR3, as DNA: TGCGCCAGCAGGGCACCGCAGACAGATACGCAGTATTTT. This codes for CASRAPQTDTQYF. This chain links TRBV4-3 with TRBJ2-3; the D is unclear. This CDR3 has 13 residues. The V gene lost 6 bases and the J gene lost 3 bases, with 10 bases spanning the gap. CDR1 LGHNA and CDR2 YSLEER come from the germline V gene.

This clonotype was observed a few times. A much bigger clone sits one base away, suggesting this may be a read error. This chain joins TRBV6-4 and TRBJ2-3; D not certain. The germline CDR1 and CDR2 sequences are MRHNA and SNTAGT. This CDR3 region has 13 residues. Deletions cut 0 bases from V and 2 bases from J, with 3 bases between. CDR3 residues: CASSDSTTDTQYF. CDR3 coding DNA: TGTGCCAGCAGTGACTCGACCACAGATACGCAGTATTTT.

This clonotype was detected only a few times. The CDR3 protein is CASSLSGTETQYF. The CDR3 DNA follows: TGTGCCAGCAGCTTATCAGGGACGGAGACCCAGTACTTC. The chain joins TRBV7-9 to TRBJ2-5; D is tentatively TRBD1 or TRBD2 (5 bases each). This CDR3 is 13 amino acids long. The germline gives CDR1 SEHNR, CDR2 FQNEAQ (reference sequence). Deletions cut 2 bases from V and 5 bases from J, with 9 bases between.

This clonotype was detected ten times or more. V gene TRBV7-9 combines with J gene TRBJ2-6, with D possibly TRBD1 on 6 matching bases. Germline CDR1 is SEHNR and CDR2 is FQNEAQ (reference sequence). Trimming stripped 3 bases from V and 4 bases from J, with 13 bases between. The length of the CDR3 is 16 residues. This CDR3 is CASSFAGARGANVLTF. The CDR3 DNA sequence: TGTGCCAGCAGCTTCGCAGGGGCGAGGGGGGCCAACGTCCTGACTTTC.

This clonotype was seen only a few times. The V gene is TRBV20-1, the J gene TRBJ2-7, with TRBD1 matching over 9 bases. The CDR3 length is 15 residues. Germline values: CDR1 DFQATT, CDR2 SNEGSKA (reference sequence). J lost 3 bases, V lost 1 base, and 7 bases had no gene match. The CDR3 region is CSARGRDRGIYEQYF. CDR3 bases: TGCAGTGCTAGAGGCCGAGACAGGGGGATCTACGAGCAGTACTTC.

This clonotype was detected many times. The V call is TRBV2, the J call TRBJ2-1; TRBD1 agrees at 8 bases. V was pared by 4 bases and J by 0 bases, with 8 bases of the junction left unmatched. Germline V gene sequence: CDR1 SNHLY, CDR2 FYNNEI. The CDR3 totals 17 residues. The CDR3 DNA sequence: TGTGCCAGCAGTGCGACAGGGGCTGGGAGCTCCTACAATGAGCAGTTCTTC. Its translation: CASSATGAGSSYNEQFF. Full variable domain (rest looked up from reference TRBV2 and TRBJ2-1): EPEVTQTPSHQVTQMGQEVILRCVPISNHLYFYWYRQILGQKVEFLVSFYNNEISEKSEIFDDQFSVERPDGSNFTLKIRSTKLEDSAMYFCASSATGAGSSYNEQFFGPGTRLTVL.

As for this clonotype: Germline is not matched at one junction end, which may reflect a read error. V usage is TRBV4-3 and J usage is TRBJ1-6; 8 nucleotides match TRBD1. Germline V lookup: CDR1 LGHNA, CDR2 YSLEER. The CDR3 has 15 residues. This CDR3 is CASSQDRAYDSPLHF. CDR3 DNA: TGCGCCAGCAGCCAGGACAGGGCCTATGATTCACCCCTCCACTTT.

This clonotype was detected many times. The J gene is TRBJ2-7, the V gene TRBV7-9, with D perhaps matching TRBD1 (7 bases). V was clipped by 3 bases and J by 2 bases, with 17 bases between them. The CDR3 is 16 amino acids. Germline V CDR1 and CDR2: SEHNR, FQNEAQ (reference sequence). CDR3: CASSLRGGTAAYEQYF. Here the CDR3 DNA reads TGTGCCAGCAGCTTGAGAGGGGGGACAGCCGCCTACGAGCAGTACTTC. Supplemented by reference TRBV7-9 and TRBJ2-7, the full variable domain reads DTGVSQNPRHKITKRGQNVTFRCDPISEHNRLYWYRQTLGQGPEFLTYFQNEAQLEKSRLLSDRFSAERPKGSFSTLEIQRTEQGDSAMYLCASSLRGGTAAYEQYFGPGTRLTVT.

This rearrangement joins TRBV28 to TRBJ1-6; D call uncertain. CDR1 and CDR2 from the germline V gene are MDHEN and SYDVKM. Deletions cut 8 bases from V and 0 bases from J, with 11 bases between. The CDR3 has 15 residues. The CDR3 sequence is CASHPWSSYNSPLHF. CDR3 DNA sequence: TGTGCCAGCCATCCTTGGAGCTCCTATAATTCACCCCTCCACTTT.

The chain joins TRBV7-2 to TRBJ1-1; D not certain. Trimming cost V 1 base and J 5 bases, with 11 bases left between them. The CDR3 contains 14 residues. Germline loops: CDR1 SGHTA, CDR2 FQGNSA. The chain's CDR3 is CASSLVGHSTEAFF. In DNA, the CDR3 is TGTGCCAGCAGCTTAGTCGGGCATTCGACTGAAGCTTTCTTT. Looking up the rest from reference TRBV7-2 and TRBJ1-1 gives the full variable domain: GAGVSQSPSNKVTEKGKDVELRCDPISGHTALYWYRQSLGQGLEFLIYFQGNSAPDKSGLPSDRFSAERTGGSVSTLTIQRTQQEDSAVYLCASSLVGHSTEAFFGQGTRLTVV.

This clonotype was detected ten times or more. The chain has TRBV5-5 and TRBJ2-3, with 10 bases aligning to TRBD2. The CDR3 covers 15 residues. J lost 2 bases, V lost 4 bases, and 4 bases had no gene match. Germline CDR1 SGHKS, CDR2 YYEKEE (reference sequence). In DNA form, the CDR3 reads TGTGCCAGCAGCATAGCGGGAGGTGTCACAGATACGCAGTATTTT. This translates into CASSIAGGVTDTQYF.